What follows are 27 T cell receptor beta chains derived from one specimen sequenced in a study of OX40 agonist ivuxolimab in advanced cancers. The repertoire was sequenced with immunoSEQ multiplex PCR; TCRdb's copy has only in-frame clones and lacks some. This table has fewer than 85,000 clones, just under 80% appearing once. The sequencing used CD4+ or CD8+ T cells sorted from blood, collected in a trial of the OX40 agonist ivuxolimab. All receptors come from an adult with an advanced solid tumor such as melanoma, head and neck, liver or kidney cancer.

The rearrangement links TRBV29-1 to TRBJ2-6, with a weak D call TRBD1 (6 bases). Germline V gene data show CDR1 as SQVTM and CDR2 as ANQGSEA. The CDR3 runs 14 residues. The V end was cut by 4 bases, the J end by 4 bases, with 11 bases between. The CDR3 spells CSVASGVGANVLTF. The CDR3 nucleotides read TGCAGCGTTGCTTCAGGGGTAGGGGCCAACGTCCTGACTTTC.

This clone has a single count. The chain joins TRBV19 to TRBJ2-1; D might be TRBD2 (6 bases). CDR3 length equals 16 residues. The V and J ends lost 5 bases and 8 bases respectively, with 22 bases between them. Germline CDR1 and CDR2: LNHDA and SQIVND (reference sequence). The CDR3 protein is CASSRLLGGMGDEQFF. The CDR3 nucleotides read TGTGCCAGTAGTCGACTGCTCGGGGGAATGGGCGATGAGCAGTTCTTC.

The rearrangement joins TRBV7-9 to TRBJ1-2, with D possibly TRBD1 on 6 matching bases. The length of the CDR3 is 15 residues. Germline CDR1 reads SEHNR; CDR2 reads FQNEAQ (reference sequence). Trimming took off 2 bases at V and 2 bases at J, with 12 bases between the two ends. CDR3 DNA sequence: TGTGCCAGCAGCTTAAAACAGGGTCCCAACTATGGCTACACCTTC. Amino acids: CASSLKQGPNYGYTF. Filled out from reference TRBV7-9 and TRBJ1-2, the complete variable domain reads DTGVSQNPRHKITKRGQNVTFRCDPISEHNRLYWYRQTLGQGPEFLTYFQNEAQLEKSRLLSDRFSAERPKGSFSTLEIQRTEQGDSAMYLCASSLKQGPNYGYTFGSGTRLTVV.

CDR3 nucleotide sequence: TGTGCCAGCAGCATATATGTAGTTGAAGAGCAGTACTTC. Its protein is CASSIYVVEEQYF. J is TRBJ2-7 and V is TRBV5-6, with D unclear. Germline V gene data show CDR1 as SGHDT and CDR2 as YYEEEE. V shed 4 bases and J shed 7 bases, with 15 bases lying between them. CDR3 size: 13 residues.

This clone has a single count. The chain joins TRBV25-1 to TRBJ1-1; TRBD1 might be the D (5 bases). Trimming took off 4 bases at V and 3 bases at J, with 12 bases between the two ends. The CDR3 length is 14 residues. Germline V CDR1 and CDR2: MGHDK, SYGVNS. The CDR3 region is CASSGGVFDTEAFF. In DNA form, the CDR3 reads TGTGCCAGCAGTGGAGGGGTGTTCGACACTGAAGCTTTCTTT.

The chain carries TRBV28 and TRBJ1-4, with D possibly TRBD1 on 6 matching bases. V was shortened by 5 bases and J by 4 bases, with 14 bases between the two germline ends. The CDR3 is 15 amino acids. Germline loops: CDR1 MDHEN, CDR2 SYDVKM. The CDR3, as DNA: TGTGCCAGCAGTCCGAACAGGGTTGGTAATGAAAAACTGTTTTTT. This codes for CASSPNRVGNEKLFF. Combining the CDR3 with reference TRBV28 and TRBJ1-4 gives the whole variable domain DVKVTQSSRYLVKRTGEKVFLECVQDMDHENMFWYRQDPGLGLRLIYFSYDVKMKEKGDIPEGYSVSREKKERFSLILESASTNQTSMYLCASSPNRVGNEKLFFGSGTQLSVL.

The gene calls are TRBV11-2 and TRBJ1-2; D is perhaps TRBD1 (5 bases). This CDR3 contains 13 residues. The V gene lost 0 bases and the J gene lost 7 bases, with 9 bases spanning the gap. Germline assignment: CDR1 SGHAT and CDR2 FQNNGV. The CDR3 region is CASSLEGVAGYTF. In nucleotides, the CDR3 is TGTGCCAGCAGCTTAGAAGGGGTTGCTGGCTACACCTTC.

V and J are TRBV28 and TRBJ1-5; D is perhaps TRBD1 (6 bases). The CDR3 consists of 16 residues. The V end lost 5 bases, the J end lost 0 bases, and 14 bases lay between the germline ends. Germline lookup yields CDR1 MDHEN and CDR2 SYDVKM. This chain's CDR3 is CASSPETGASNQPQHF. In DNA, the CDR3 is TGTGCCAGCAGTCCCGAAACGGGGGCTAGCAATCAGCCCCAGCATTTT.

This chain joins TRBV21-1 and TRBJ1-4; the tabulated D call, TRBD1, remains unverified against the DNA. TRBV21-1 is termed a pseudogene. CDR3 size: 15 residues. The CDR3 coding sequence is TGTGCCAGCTTCTTCATGAAAGGGGTGGGGGAAAAACTGTTTTTT. Residues: CASFFMKGVGEKLFF.

The J gene is TRBJ2-5, the V gene TRBV19; D not certain. The CDR3 runs to 15 residues. V lost 1 base and J 0 bases, leaving 9 bases between the germline ends. Per the germline V gene, CDR1 is LNHDA and CDR2 is SQIVND (reference sequence). The CDR3 DNA is TGTGCCAGTAGTATAGCTGACACGAACCAAGAGACCCAGTACTTC. Protein product: CASSIADTNQETQYF.

This clone occurred once. The chain carries TRBV2 and TRBJ2-6, with D possibly being TRBD1 (6 bases). Germline values: CDR1 SNHLY, CDR2 FYNNEI. The CDR3 runs to 17 residues. Trimming took off 6 bases at V and 1 base at J, with 16 bases between the two ends. The CDR3 loop is CASRRSQGLSGANVLTF. The CDR3 DNA sequence: TGTGCCAGCAGAAGATCCCAGGGGTTGTCTGGGGCCAACGTCCTGACTTTC. The full variable domain, with the rest looked up from reference TRBV2 and TRBJ2-6, is EPEVTQTPSHQVTQMGQEVILRCVPISNHLYFYWYRQILGQKVEFLVSFYNNEISEKSEIFDDQFSVERPDGSNFTLKIRSTKLEDSAMYFCASRRSQGLSGANVLTFGAGSRLTVL.

The CDR3 region has the DNA TGTGCCAGCAGCCGTCGGGGGGTCGGGGCCAACGTCCTGACTTTC. Translation: CASSRRGVGANVLTF. The rearrangement uses TRBV7-8 and TRBJ2-6; TRBD2 matches at 7 bases. The germline V gene encodes CDR1 SGHVS and CDR2 FQNEAQ. With 5 bases clipped from V and 4 bases from J, the junction kept 5 bases outside the gene matches. The CDR3 spans 15 residues.

This rearrangement joins TRBV20-1 to TRBJ2-5; D gene ambiguous. V was shortened by 0 bases and J by 5 bases, with 4 bases between the two germline ends. Germline V CDR1 and CDR2: DFQATT, SNEGSKA (reference sequence). This CDR3 has 11 amino acids. For the CDR3, the DNA is TGCAGTGCTAGAGATAGCGAGACCCAGTACTTC. Its translation: CSARDSETQYF.

CDR3 sequence: CSVAQGDFYGYTF. In DNA, the CDR3 is TGCAGCGTTGCTCAGGGAGACTTCTATGGCTACACCTTC. The chain links TRBV29-1 to TRBJ1-2; perhaps TRBD1 as D (5 bases). The germline CDR1 and CDR2 sequences are SQVTM and ANQGSEA. This CDR3 spans 13 amino acids. V lost 4 bases and J 4 bases, leaving 13 bases between the germline ends.

J is TRBJ2-6 and V is TRBV5-4; D is ambiguous. CDR3 size: 17 residues. Germline CDR1 SGHNT, CDR2 YYREEE (reference sequence). Trimming stripped 3 bases from V and 0 bases from J, with 13 bases between. DNA for the CDR3: TGTGCCAGCAGCTCAAACATACCGTTCTCTGGGGCCAACGTCCTGACTTTC. Translating gives CASSSNIPFSGANVLTF.

The genes are TRBV27 and TRBJ2-7, with D possibly TRBD1 on 6 matching bases. The V gene's germline CDR1 is MNHEY and CDR2 SMNVEV (reference sequence). The CDR3 contains 15 residues. V was pared by 0 bases and J by 6 bases, with 15 bases between. The CDR3 loop is CASSLSNRVRGEQYF. The CDR3 DNA reads TGTGCCAGCAGTTTATCGAACAGGGTGAGGGGCGAGCAGTACTTC.

This clone was counted a few times. This chain joins TRBV11-2 and TRBJ2-7; D gene unclear. V was trimmed by 5 bases and J by 4 bases, leaving 9 bases between them. This CDR3 is built from 12 residues. CDR1 and CDR2 (germline): SGHAT, FQNNGV. The CDR3 DNA sequence: TGTGCCAGCAGCCCATCCTGGTACGAGCAGTACTTC. Translation: CASSPSWYEQYF.

This chain links TRBV11-2 with TRBJ2-1; TRBD1 or TRBD2 may be the D gene (5 bases each). Between the trimmed V and J ends, which lost 4 bases and 7 bases, there was a span of 23 bases. Per germline, CDR1 SGHAT and CDR2 FQNNGV. This CDR3 is 17 amino acids long. CDR3 sequence reads: CASSSRDGPKGLNEQFF. The CDR3 DNA reads TGTGCCAGCAGCTCCCGGGACGGGCCCAAGGGCTTGAATGAGCAGTTCTTC.

V usage is TRBV19 and J usage is TRBJ1-3, with 9 bases lining up with TRBD1. The ends lost 5 bases at V and 2 bases at J; junction bases unmatched: 10. The CDR3 is 17 residues long. In germline, CDR1 is LNHDA, CDR2 SQIVND (reference sequence). The CDR3 here is CASSESRTGVAGNTIYF. The CDR3 DNA is TGTGCCAGTAGTGAATCGAGGACAGGGGTGGCTGGAAACACCATATATTTT.

The genes are TRBV4-3 and TRBJ1-2, with 7 bases aligning to TRBD1. The germline V gene encodes CDR1 LGHNA and CDR2 YSLEER. The length of the CDR3 is 17 residues. The ends lost 4 bases at V and 2 bases at J; junction bases unmatched: 13. The CDR3 coding sequence is TGCGCCAGCAGCCCCCAGGGGGGAACTAGGGTCAACTATGGCTACACCTTC. This sequence encodes CASSPQGGTRVNYGYTF.

The chain couples TRBV6-6 to TRBJ1-5, with a tentative D call TRBD1 (6 bases). Per the germline V gene, CDR1 is MNHNY and CDR2 is SVGAGI (reference sequence). The length of the CDR3 is 14 residues. Trimming removed 6 bases from V and 6 bases from J, with 15 bases in between. The CDR3 loop is CASRNHREGQPQHF. In nucleotides, the CDR3 is TGTGCCAGCAGAAATCACAGGGAGGGTCAGCCCCAGCATTTT.

The chain recombines TRBV7-8 with TRBJ2-2; no reliable D call. This CDR3 has 13 amino acids. The V end was cut by 5 bases, the J end by 9 bases, with 13 bases between. The germline V gene encodes CDR1 SGHVS and CDR2 FQNEAQ. CDR3 DNA: TGTGCCAGCAGCCCCGCGGCCAGGAGGGAGCTGTTTTTT. Its protein product is CASSPAARRELFF.

The V gene is TRBV4-1, the J gene TRBJ2-6; D remains unclear. V was clipped by 4 bases and J by 3 bases, with 13 bases between them. This CDR3 comprises 16 residues. The germline V gene has CDR1 MGHRA and CDR2 YSYEKL. The CDR3 region has the DNA TGCGCCAGCAGCCTTACGGCGGTGGATGGGGCCAACGTCCTGACTTTC. This sequence encodes CASSLTAVDGANVLTF.

This clone was found a few times. The rearrangement uses TRBV4-1 and TRBJ1-3; the D is unclear. The CDR3 totals 16 residues. Germline CDR1 MGHRA, CDR2 YSYEKL. V was cut by 4 bases and J by 2 bases, with 15 bases left in between. This CDR3 reads CASSPQGAGTGNTIYF. CDR3 bases: TGCGCCAGCAGCCCCCAAGGAGCGGGGACTGGAAACACCATATATTTT.

The chain links TRBV30 to TRBJ1-1; 7 bases map to TRBD1. V gave up 2 bases and J gave up 3 bases; unmatched junction bases: 12. The CDR3 length is 16 residues. Per germline, CDR1 GTSNPN and CDR2 SVGIG (reference sequence). The CDR3 reads CAWSSARRGGDTEAFF. The CDR3 nucleotides are TGTGCCTGGAGTTCCGCAAGGAGAGGGGGCGACACTGAAGCTTTCTTT.

The J gene is TRBJ2-3, the V gene TRBV7-9, with 10 positions matching TRBD2. The germline CDR1 and CDR2 sequences are SEHNR and FQNEAQ (reference sequence). CDR3 length: 14 amino acids. The trim removed 8 bases at V and 2 bases at J, leaving 4 bases unmatched. CDR3 DNA sequence: TGTGCCAGCGTACTAGCGGGAACCACAGATACGCAGTATTTT. It codes for CASVLAGTTDTQYF.

This clone was observed once. The chain combines TRBV7-2 with TRBJ1-1; no clear D. CDR1 is SGHTA and CDR2 is FQGNSA in the germline V gene. CDR3 length: 13 amino acids. The V and J ends lost 4 bases and 5 bases respectively, with 11 bases between them. CDR3 protein: CASSYRMGTEAFF. The DNA for the CDR3 is TGTGCCAGCAGCTACCGGATGGGGACTGAAGCTTTCTTT.